The present T cell receptor beta chain was sequenced within a study of CD8+ T cells in alopecia areata. Study details: Treated patients were given 5 to 10 mg oral tofacitinib twice daily. Study-level results: Many of the expanded lesional clones endured in scalp and blood while on tofacitinib. Only one nonresponder was present, which leaves the link between baseline CD8+ expansion and response uncertain. For lesional scalp, especially alopecia totalis/universalis, clonality was higher than in normal scalp.

cDNA reverse transcribed from extracted RNA served as the sequencing template. Here immunoSEQ multiplex PCR was the method, and the copy in TCRdb shows in-frame clones only, minus some. This table holds 90,000 to 120,000 clones, about 83% found once. CDR3 length equals 14 residues. CDR1 SEHNR and CDR2 FQNEAQ come from the germline V gene (reference sequence). The germline V and J ends were trimmed by 5 bases and 10 bases, with 18 bases remaining between them. This clone was observed a single time. Its antigen remains unknown. As for treatment: oral pan-JAK inhibitor, 5-10 mg twice daily. The specimen comprised CD8+ T cells sorted from blood, sampled at week 24, from a patient treated with tofacitinib. This clonotype originated in a human donor with alopecia areata. The chain employs TRBV7-9 and TRBJ2-1; maybe TRBD2 (6 bases). The CDR3 spells CASSPHRTGEEQFF. The CDR3, as DNA: TGTGCCAGCAGCCCTCATAGGACGGGGGAAGAGCAGTTCTTC.